This T cell receptor (beta chain) appears in the sequencing data of a study of T cells in Graves' hyperthyroidism and ophthalmopathy. This clonotype has at least ten counts. RNA transcripts served as the template for amplifying TCR beta CDR3 regions. In the first-round RT-PCR of the TCR CDR3, the HTBI primer set was used. TCRdb reanalysed the multiplex PCR reads using MiXCR and keeps one entry per CDR3 protein. The data contain a few hundred thousand distinct CDR3 sequences, approximately 15% of them seen just once; the ten biggest clones take up about 30%. The CDR3 sequence is 13 residues long. The germline V and J ends were trimmed by 6 bases and 0 bases, with 12 bases remaining between them. CDR1 and CDR2 (germline): SQVTM, ANQGSEA.

V and J are TRBV29-1 and TRBJ2-7; weak D call: TRBD1 (5 bases). The specimen was blood. The TCR was taken from a woman aged 25 to 39 with Graves' hyperthyroidism. The CDR3 nucleotides read TGCAGCGTACGGACAAGGGTCTCCTACGAGCAGTACTTC. This sequence encodes CSVRTRVSYEQYF.